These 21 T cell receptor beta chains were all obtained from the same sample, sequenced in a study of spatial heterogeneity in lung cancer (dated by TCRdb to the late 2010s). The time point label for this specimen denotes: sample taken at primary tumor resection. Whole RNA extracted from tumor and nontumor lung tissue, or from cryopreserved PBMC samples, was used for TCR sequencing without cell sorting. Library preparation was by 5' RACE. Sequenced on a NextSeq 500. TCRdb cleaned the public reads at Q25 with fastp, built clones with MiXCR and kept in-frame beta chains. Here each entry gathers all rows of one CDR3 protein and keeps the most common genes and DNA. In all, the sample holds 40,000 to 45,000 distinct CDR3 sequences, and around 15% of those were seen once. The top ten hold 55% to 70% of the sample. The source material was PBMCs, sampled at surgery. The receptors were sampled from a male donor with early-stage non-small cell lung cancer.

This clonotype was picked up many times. CDR3: CASSEFGDNEQFF. CDR3 nucleotides: TGTGCCAGCAGTGAATTCGGGGACAATGAGCAGTTCTTC. The chain links TRBV2 to TRBJ2-1; maybe TRBD2 (5 bases). This CDR3 has 13 residues. Trimming took 2 bases from V and 5 from J, leaving 7 bases between them. From germline, CDR1 is SNHLY and CDR2 FYNNEI.

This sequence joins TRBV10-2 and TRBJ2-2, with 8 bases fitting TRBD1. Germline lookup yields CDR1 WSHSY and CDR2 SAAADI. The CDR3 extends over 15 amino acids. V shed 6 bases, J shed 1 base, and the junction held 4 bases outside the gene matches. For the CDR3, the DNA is TGCGCCAGCAGATCCGGGACAGGGAACACCGGGGAGCTGTTTTTT. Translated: CASRSGTGNTGELFF.

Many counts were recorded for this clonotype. CDR3 sequence reads: CAISAYQQGEGYNSPLHF. The DNA for the CDR3 is TGTGCCATCAGCGCATACCAACAGGGAGAAGGGTATAATTCACCCCTCCACTTT. J is TRBJ1-6 and V is TRBV10-3, with D possibly matching TRBD1 (6 bases). The germline V gene encodes CDR1 ENHRY and CDR2 SYGVKD. CDR3 length equals 18 residues. V shed 6 bases and J shed 4 bases, with 22 bases lying between them.

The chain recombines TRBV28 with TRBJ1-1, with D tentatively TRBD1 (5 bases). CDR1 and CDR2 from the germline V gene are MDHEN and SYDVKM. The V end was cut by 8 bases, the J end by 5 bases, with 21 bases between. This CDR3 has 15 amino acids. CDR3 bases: TGTGCCAGCCAAAAGGGGCTCGGGGCTTTAACTGAAGCTTTCTTT. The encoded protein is CASQKGLGALTEAFF.

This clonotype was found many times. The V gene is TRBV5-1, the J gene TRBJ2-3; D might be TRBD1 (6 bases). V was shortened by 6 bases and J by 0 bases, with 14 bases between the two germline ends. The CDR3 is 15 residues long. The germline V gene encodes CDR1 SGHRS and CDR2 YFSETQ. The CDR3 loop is CASNSRDTSTDTQYF. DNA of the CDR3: TGCGCCAGCAATTCCCGGGACACCAGCACAGATACGCAGTATTTT. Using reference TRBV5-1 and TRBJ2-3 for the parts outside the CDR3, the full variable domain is KAGVTQTPRYLIKTRGQQVTLSCSPISGHRSVSWYQQTPGQGLQFLFEYFSETQRNKGNFPGRFSGRQFSNSRSEMNVSTLELGDSALYLCASNSRDTSTDTQYFGPGTRLTVL.

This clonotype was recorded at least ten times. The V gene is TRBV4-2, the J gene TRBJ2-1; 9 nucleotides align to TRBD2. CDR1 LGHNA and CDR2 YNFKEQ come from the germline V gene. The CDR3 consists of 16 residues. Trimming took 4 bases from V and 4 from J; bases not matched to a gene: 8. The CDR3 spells CASSRVTSGLYNEQFF. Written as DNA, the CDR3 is TGTGCCAGCAGCCGAGTGACTAGCGGATTATACAATGAGCAGTTCTTC.

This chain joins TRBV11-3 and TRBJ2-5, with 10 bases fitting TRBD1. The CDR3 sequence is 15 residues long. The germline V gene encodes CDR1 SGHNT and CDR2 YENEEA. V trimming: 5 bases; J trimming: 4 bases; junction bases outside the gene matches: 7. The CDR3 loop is CASSLRQGAIETQYF. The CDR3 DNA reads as TGTGCCAGCAGCCTGCGACAGGGGGCTATAGAGACCCAGTACTTC.

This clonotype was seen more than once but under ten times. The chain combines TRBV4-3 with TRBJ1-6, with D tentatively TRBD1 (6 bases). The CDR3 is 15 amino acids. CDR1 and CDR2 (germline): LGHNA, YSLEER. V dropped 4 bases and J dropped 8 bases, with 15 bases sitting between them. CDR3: CASSPDWTDDSPLHF. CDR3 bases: TGCGCCAGCAGCCCTGACTGGACAGACGATTCACCCCTCCACTTT.

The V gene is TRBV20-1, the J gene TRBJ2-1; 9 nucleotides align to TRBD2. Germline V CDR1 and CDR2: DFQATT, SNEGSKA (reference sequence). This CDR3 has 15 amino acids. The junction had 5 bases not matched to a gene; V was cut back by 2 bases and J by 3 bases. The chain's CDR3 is CSARLAGTHYNEQFF. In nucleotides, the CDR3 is TGCAGTGCTAGACTAGCGGGAACCCACTACAATGAGCAGTTCTTC.

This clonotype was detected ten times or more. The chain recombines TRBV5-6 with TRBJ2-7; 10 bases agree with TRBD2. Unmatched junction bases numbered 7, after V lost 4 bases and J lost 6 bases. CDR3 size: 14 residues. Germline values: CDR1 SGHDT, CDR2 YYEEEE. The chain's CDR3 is CASSPLAGAGEQYF. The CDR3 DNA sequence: TGTGCCAGCAGCCCTCTAGCGGGAGCTGGCGAGCAGTACTTC.

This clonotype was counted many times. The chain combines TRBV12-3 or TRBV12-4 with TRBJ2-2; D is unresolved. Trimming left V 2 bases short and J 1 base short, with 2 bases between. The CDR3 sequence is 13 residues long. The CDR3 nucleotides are TGTGCCAGCAGTTTATGGAACACCGGGGAGCTGTTTTTT. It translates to CASSLWNTGELFF.

For the CDR3, the DNA is TGCAGCGTACAGCTACTAGGAGCTAACTATGGCTACACCTTC. Translation: CSVQLLGANYGYTF. The rearrangement uses TRBV29-1 and TRBJ1-2; no firm D call. The CDR3 length is 14 residues. V was shortened by 6 bases and J by 0 bases, with 14 bases between the two germline ends. CDR1 and CDR2 from the germline V gene are SQVTM and ANQGSEA.

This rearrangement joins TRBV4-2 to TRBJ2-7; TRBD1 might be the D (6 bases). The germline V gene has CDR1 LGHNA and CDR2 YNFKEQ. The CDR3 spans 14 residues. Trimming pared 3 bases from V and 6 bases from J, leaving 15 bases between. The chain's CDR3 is CASSHSRDNGEQYF. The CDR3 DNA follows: TGTGCCAGCAGCCATTCTAGGGACAACGGCGAGCAGTACTTC.

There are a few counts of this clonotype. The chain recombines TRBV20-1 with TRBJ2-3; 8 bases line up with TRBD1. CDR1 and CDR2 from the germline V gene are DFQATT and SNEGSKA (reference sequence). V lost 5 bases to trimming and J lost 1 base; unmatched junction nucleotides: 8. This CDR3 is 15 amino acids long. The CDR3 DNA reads TGCAGTGCTCCTAACCCGGGACAGGGCACAGATACGCAGTATTTT. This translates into CSAPNPGQGTDTQYF.

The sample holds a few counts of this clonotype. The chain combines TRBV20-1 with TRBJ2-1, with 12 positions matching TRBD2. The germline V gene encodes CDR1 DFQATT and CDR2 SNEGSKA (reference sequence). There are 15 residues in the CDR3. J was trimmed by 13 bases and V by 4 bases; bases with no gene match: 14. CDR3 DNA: TGCAGTGCTACGAACCCCTCTAGCGGGAGGGCCTCCCAGTTCTTC. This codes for CSATNPSSGRASQFF.

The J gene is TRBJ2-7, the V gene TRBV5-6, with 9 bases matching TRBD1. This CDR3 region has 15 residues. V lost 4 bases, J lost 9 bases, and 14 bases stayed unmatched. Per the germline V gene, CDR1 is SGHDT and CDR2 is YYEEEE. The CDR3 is CASSPGTGLDGGQYF. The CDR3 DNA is TGTGCCAGCAGCCCGGGGACAGGGCTAGACGGTGGGCAGTACTTC.

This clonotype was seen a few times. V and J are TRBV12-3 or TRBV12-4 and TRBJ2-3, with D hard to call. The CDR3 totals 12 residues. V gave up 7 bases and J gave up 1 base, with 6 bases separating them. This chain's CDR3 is CASTIGTDTQYF. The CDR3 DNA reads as TGTGCCAGCACTATCGGCACAGATACGCAGTATTTT.

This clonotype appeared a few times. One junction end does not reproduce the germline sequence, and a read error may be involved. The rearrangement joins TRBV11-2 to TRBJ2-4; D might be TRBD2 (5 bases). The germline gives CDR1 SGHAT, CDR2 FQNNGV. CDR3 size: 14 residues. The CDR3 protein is CDSSLDYNRRFQYF. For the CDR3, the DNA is TGTGACAGCAGCTTAGATTATAATCGGAGGTTTCAGTACTTC. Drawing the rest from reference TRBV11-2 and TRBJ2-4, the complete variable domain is EAGVAQSPRYKIIEKRQSVAFWCNPISGHATLYWYQQILGQGPKLLIQFQNNGVVDDSQLPKDRFSAERLKGVDSTLKIQPAKLEDSAVYLCDSSLDYNRRFQYFGAGTRLSVL.

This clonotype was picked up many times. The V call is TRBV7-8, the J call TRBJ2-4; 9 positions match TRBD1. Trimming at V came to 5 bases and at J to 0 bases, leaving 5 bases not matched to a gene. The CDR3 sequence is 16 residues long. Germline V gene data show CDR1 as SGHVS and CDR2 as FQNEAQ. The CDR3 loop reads CASSRRDREAKNIQYF. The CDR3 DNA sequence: TGTGCCAGCAGCCGCCGGGACAGGGAAGCCAAAAACATTCAGTACTTC.

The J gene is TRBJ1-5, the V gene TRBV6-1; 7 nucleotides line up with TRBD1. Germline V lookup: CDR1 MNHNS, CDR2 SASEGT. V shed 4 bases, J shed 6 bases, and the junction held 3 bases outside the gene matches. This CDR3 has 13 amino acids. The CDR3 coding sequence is TGTGCCAGCAGTGGTGGGGACAGTCAGCCCCAGCATTTT. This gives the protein CASSGGDSQPQHF.

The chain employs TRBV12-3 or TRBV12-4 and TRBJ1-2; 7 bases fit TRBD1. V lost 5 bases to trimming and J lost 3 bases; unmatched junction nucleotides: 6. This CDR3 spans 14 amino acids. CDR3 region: CASSTQGYDYGYTF. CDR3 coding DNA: TGTGCCAGCAGTACACAGGGGTATGACTATGGCTACACCTTC.